This T cell receptor (beta chain) was sequenced during a study of CD8+ T cells in alopecia areata. Treatment given: oral pan-JAK inhibitor, 5-10 mg twice daily. Samples from alopecia areata patients were lesional scalp punch biopsies and peripheral blood. In each case, RNA was isolated and then reverse transcribed into cDNA as the sequencing template. Repertoires were generated with immunoSEQ multiplex PCR, while TCRdb's copy carries only in-frame clones and drops some. The repertoire holds roughly 110,000 clones, around 83% seen once, with around 25% in the top ten. The CDR3 extends over 11 amino acids. The V end lost 7 bases, the J end lost 4 bases, and 10 bases lay between the germline ends. The germline CDR1 and CDR2 sequences are DFQATT and SNEGSKA (reference sequence).

Sequences were derived from CD8+ T cells sorted from blood, sampled at week 24, from a patient treated with tofacitinib. This rearrangement joins TRBV20-1 to TRBJ1-2; D uncertain. The sequence came from a human donor with alopecia areata. CDR3 region: CSVTEGYGYTF. The CDR3 DNA is TGCAGTGTTACGGAGGGCTATGGCTACACCTTC.